This TCR beta chain came from a study of CD8 T cells in Susac syndrome. Across the study: There were Susac syndrome patients who were therapy-naive at blood draw, others on corticosteroids, and others on intravenous immunoglobulin alone.

Reverse transcription of about 0.45 to 1 ug RNA used random hexamers. Each CDR3 protein is one row after TCRdb ran MiXCR on the immunoSEQ multiplex PCR reads. The data contain some 200,000 distinct CDR3 sequences, nearly 97% of them singletons. TCR beta sequences were obtained from blood CD8+ and CD4+ T cells. Study-level findings and limits: Acknowledgment was made by the study that its TCR sequencing and HLA analysis involved a relatively small number of individuals.

With regard to this clonotype: Its specificity is unknown.

CDR3 size: 16 residues. The TCR originated in a human donor with Susac syndrome. The chain combines TRBV1 with TRBJ2-7; TRBD2 is the table's D call, not checked against the DNA. TRBV1 corresponds to a pseudogene. The sequenced sample was CD4+ T cells from PBMCs. CDR3 residues: CTSSPPPGGMVYEQYF. The CDR3 DNA follows: TGCACCAGCAGCCCCCCCCCAGGAGGGATGGTCTACGAGCAGTACTTC.